This T cell receptor beta chain was sequenced in a study of cytomegalovirus exposure and HLA in healthy donors. Broader study findings: According to the study, around 180 TCR beta chains were cytomegalovirus-associated. Many donors shared some public TCRs, even though most TCR sequences were rare.

The CDR3 contains 14 residues. Trimming took off 8 bases at V and 7 bases at J, with 17 bases between the two ends. CDR1 and CDR2 (germline): SNHLY, FYNNEI. Notes on this clone: Its target is unknown.

The protocol was immunoSEQ multiplex PCR, while the TCRdb copy is restricted to in-frame clones and leaves out a portion. Counted here are roughly 75,000 clones, around 95% occurring once; the ten biggest clones make up more than 1.2%. V gene TRBV2 combines with J gene TRBJ1-4; weak D call: TRBD1 (5 bases). This TCR was sampled from a man aged 18 to 29 in good health and CMV-seropositive. What was sequenced was PBMCs. The CDR3, as DNA: TGTGCCAGCGAAGGGTCCAAGGGGATTGAAAAACTGTTTTTT. Amino acids: CASEGSKGIEKLFF.